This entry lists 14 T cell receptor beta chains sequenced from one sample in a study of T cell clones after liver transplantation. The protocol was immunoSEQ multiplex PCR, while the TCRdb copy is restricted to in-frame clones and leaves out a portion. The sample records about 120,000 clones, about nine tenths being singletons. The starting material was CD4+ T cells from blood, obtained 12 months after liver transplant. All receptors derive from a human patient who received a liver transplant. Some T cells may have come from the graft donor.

In nucleotides, the CDR3 is TGTGCCAGCAGCCCGCCAGGGGGCGGCAATGAGCAGTTCTTC. Translated: CASSPPGGGNEQFF. The chain has TRBV7-3 and TRBJ2-1; 8 bases align to TRBD1. V shed 5 bases and J 6 bases; nucleotides not matched to a gene: 6. Per germline, CDR1 SGHTA and CDR2 FQGTGA. This CDR3 spans 14 amino acids.

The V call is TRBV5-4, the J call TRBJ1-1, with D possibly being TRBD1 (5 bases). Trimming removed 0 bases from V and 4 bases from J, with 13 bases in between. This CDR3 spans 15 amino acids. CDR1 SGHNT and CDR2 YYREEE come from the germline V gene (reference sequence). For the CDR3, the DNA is TGTGCCAGCAGCTTGGGGGGGACGTTGGTCACTGAAGCTTTCTTT. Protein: CASSLGGTLVTEAFF.

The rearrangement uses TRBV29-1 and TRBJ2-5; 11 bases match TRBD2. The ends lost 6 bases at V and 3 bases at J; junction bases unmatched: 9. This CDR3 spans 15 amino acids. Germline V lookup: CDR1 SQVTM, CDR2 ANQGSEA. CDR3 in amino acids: CSVDGASGRKETQYF. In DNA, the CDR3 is TGCAGCGTGGATGGAGCTAGCGGGAGGAAAGAGACCCAGTACTTC.

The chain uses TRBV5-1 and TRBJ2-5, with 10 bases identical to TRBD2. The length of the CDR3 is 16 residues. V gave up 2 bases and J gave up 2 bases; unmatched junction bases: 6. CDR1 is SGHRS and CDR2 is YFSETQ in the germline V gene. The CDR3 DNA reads TGCGCCAGCAGCTTAGGGGGGACTAGCGAGCAAGAGACCCAGTACTTC. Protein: CASSLGGTSEQETQYF.

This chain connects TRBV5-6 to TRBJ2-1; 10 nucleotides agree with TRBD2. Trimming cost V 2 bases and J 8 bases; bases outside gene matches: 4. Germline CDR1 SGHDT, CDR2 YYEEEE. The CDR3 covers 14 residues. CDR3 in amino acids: CASSLVAGGHEQFF. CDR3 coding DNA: TGTGCCAGCAGCTTAGTAGCGGGAGGCCATGAGCAGTTCTTC.

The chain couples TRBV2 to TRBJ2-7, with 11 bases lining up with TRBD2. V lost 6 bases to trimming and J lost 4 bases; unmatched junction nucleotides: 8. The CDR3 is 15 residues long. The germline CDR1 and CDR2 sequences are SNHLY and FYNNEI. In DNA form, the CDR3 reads TGTGCCAGCAGCCCTGGCGGGACTAGCGGATACGAGCAGTACTTC. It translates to CASSPGGTSGYEQYF.

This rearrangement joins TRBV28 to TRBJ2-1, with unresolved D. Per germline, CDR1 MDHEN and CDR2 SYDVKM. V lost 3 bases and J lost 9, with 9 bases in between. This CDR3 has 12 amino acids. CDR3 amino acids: CASSLGGIEQFF. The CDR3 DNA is TGTGCCAGCAGTTTGGGTGGTATTGAGCAGTTCTTC.

CDR3 amino acids: CSVSGLLAKNIQYF. CDR3 in DNA: TGCAGCGTGTCGGGCCTTCTAGCCAAAAACATTCAGTACTTC. The chain is built from TRBV29-1 and TRBJ2-4, with D hard to call. Germline-derived CDR1 and CDR2 are SQVTM and ANQGSEA. The CDR3 has 14 amino acids. With 6 bases removed from V and 0 bases from J, the gap between germline ends came to 12 bases.

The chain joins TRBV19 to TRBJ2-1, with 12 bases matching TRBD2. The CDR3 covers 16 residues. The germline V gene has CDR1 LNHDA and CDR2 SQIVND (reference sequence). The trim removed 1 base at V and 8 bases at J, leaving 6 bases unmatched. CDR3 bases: TGTGCCAGTAGTATAGGTCTAGCGGGAGGGCTCTATGAGCAGTTCTTC. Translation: CASSIGLAGGLYEQFF.

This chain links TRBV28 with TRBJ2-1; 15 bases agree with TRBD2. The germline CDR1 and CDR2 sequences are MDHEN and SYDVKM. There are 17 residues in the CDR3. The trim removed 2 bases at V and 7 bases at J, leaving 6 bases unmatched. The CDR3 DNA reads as TGTGCCAGCAGTTTAGTTTGGGGGACTAGCGGGAGGAATGAGCAGTTCTTC. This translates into CASSLVWGTSGRNEQFF.

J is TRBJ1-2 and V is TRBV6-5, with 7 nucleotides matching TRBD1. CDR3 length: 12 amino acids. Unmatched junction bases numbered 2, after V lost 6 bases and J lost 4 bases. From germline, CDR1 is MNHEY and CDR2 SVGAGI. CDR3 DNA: TGTGCCAGCAGCACAGGGGTCTATGGCTACACCTTC. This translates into CASSTGVYGYTF.

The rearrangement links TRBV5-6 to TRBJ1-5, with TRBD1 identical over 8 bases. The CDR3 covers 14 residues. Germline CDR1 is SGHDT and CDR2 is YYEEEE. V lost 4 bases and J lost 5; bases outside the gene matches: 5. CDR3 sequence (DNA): TGTGCCAGCAGCCCAGGACAGGGAGATCAGCCCCAGCATTTT. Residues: CASSPGQGDQPQHF.

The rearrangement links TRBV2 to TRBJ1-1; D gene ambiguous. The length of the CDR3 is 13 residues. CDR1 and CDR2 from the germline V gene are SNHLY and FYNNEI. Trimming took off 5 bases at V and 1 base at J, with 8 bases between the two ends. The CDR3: CASSPDWNTEAFF. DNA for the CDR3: TGTGCCAGCAGTCCTGATTGGAACACTGAAGCTTTCTTT.

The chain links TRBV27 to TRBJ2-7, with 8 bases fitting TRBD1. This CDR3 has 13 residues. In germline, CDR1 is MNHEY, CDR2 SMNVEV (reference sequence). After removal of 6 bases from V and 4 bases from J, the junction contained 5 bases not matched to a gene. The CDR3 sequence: CASRPTGVYEQYF. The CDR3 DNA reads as TGTGCCAGCAGACCGACAGGGGTTTACGAGCAGTACTTC.